The T cell receptor (beta chain) described here comes from a study of identical twins. General observations from the study: Out-of-frame alpha sequences common to twins exhibited a surplus of low generation probability. Models came in too low on out-of-frame TCR alpha sharing in monozygotic twins.

This clonotype turned up a few times. Its target is unknown. The length of the CDR3 is 15 residues. Trimming shortened V by 4 bases and J by 0 bases, and 16 bases separated the two germline ends. Germline V gene data show CDR1 as SQVTM and CDR2 as ANQGSEA. TCRdb reanalysed the 5' RACE reads using MiXCR and keeps one entry per CDR3 protein. This table has around 250,000 distinct CDR3 sequences, around 7% appearing once. These data are also associated with another study on yellow fever vaccine responses in identical twins. That investigation notes: A vaccine T cell response that seemed partly convergent and partly personalized was reported in twins.

This clonotype was sampled from a young woman in good health. Sequencing was carried out using memory (CD45RO+) T cells sorted from blood. The V gene is TRBV29-1, the J gene TRBJ2-7, with TRBD1 as a possible D gene (6 bases). The CDR3 reads CSVADTGSPSYEQYF. The CDR3 nucleotides are TGCAGCGTTGCTGACACAGGGAGCCCCTCCTACGAGCAGTACTTC.